The 18 T cell receptor beta chains below come from one sample, sequenced in a study of blood T cell repertoires in COVID-19. Repertoires were generated with immunoSEQ multiplex PCR, while TCRdb's copy carries only in-frame clones and drops some. The data contain around 180,000 clones, under 85% of them singletons. Sequenced: PBMCs or T cells enriched from blood (not recorded which). These receptors were obtained from a man aged 45 to 65 who had recovered from COVID-19.

The J gene is TRBJ2-3, the V gene TRBV19, with TRBD1 identical over 8 bases. Trimming took 6 bases from V and 5 from J; bases not matched to a gene: 10. The CDR3 runs to 15 residues. The germline gives CDR1 LNHDA, CDR2 SQIVND (reference sequence). The CDR3 DNA follows: TGTGCCAGTAGACCGGCAGGGGGCAGGGGAGATACGCAGTATTTT. Protein: CASRPAGGRGDTQYF.

The chain employs TRBV4-2 and TRBJ1-3; 8 nucleotides agree with TRBD1. CDR1 is LGHNA and CDR2 is YNFKEQ in the germline V gene. Trimming removed 3 bases from V and 2 bases from J; junction bases left unmatched: 6. This CDR3 has 16 amino acids. CDR3 DNA sequence: TGTGCCAGCAGCCACCGCGGACAGGGTGCTGGAAACACCATATATTTT. Its protein is CASSHRGQGAGNTIYF.

The chain's CDR3 is CASSLDAGNTEAFF. In DNA, the CDR3 is TGTGCCAGCAGCTTGGACGCAGGGAACACTGAAGCTTTCTTT. The chain joins TRBV5-4 to TRBJ1-1; the D is unclear. Per germline, CDR1 SGHNT and CDR2 YYREEE (reference sequence). This CDR3 region has 14 residues. V was shortened by 0 bases and J by 1 base, with 7 bases between the two germline ends.

This sequence joins TRBV3-1 (or the pseudogene TRBV3-2) and TRBJ2-4, with TRBD1 matching 7 bases. The trim removed 2 bases at V and 6 bases at J, leaving 7 bases unmatched. Looked up from germline, CDR1 is LGHDT and CDR2 is YNNKEL (reference sequence). The CDR3 is 15 residues long. CDR3 protein: CASSQIGGDGNIQYF. CDR3 sequence (DNA): TGTGCCAGCAGCCAAATAGGGGGCGACGGAAACATTCAGTACTTC.

The chain joins TRBV3-1 (or the pseudogene TRBV3-2) to TRBJ2-5; the D gene is possibly TRBD2 (6 bases). Trimming cost V 4 bases and J 9 bases, with 12 bases left between them. Per germline, CDR1 LGHDT and CDR2 YNNKEL (reference sequence). This CDR3 has 12 residues. The CDR3 here is CASSPTSLAQYF. As DNA, the CDR3 is TGTGCCAGCAGCCCCACTAGCTTGGCCCAGTACTTC.

The chain is built from TRBV28 and TRBJ1-3; 10 nucleotides line up with TRBD1. The junction had 7 bases not matched to a gene; V was cut back by 3 bases and J by 2 bases. The length of the CDR3 is 17 residues. Germline V CDR1 and CDR2: MDHEN, SYDVKM. The CDR3, as DNA: TGTGCCAGCAGTTTGGGGACAGGGGCTCTACCTGGAAACACCATATATTTT. Translation: CASSLGTGALPGNTIYF.

The chain recombines TRBV18 with TRBJ2-3, with D tentatively TRBD2 (7 bases). Germline V gives CDR1 KGHSH, CDR2 LQKENI. Between the trimmed V and J ends, which lost 3 bases and 0 bases, there was a span of 13 bases. The CDR3 loop spans 16 amino acids. The CDR3 reads CASSPRRGASTDTQYF. For the CDR3, the DNA is TGTGCCAGCTCACCTCGTCGGGGGGCTAGCACAGATACGCAGTATTTT.

The chain uses TRBV19 and TRBJ2-3; 9 nucleotides match TRBD2. The CDR3 is made up of 16 amino acids. After removal of 10 bases from V and 8 bases from J, the junction contained 19 bases not matched to a gene. CDR1 is LNHDA and CDR2 is SQIVND in the germline V gene (reference sequence). The CDR3 DNA sequence: TGTGCCACCCGTCCTCCGGCAGCGGGGGGCGGAGGTACGCAGTATTTT. Its protein product is CATRPPAAGGGGTQYF.

The chain couples TRBV9 to TRBJ1-1; 11 bases match TRBD1. The V and J ends lost 4 bases and 1 base, in that order; junction bases with no gene match: 6. The CDR3 sequence is 16 residues long. Germline CDR1 and CDR2: SGDLS and YYNGEE. The CDR3 DNA follows: TGTGCCAGCAGCTCCCGAGGACAGGGGGCGAACACTGAAGCTTTCTTT. Protein product: CASSSRGQGANTEAFF. Full variable domain (outside the CDR3, taken from reference TRBV9 and TRBJ1-1): DSGVTQTPKHLITATGQRVTLRCSPRSGDLSVYWYQQSLDQGLQFLIQYYNGEERAKGNILERFSAQQFPDLHSELNLSSLELGDSALYFCASSSRGQGANTEAFFGQGTRLTVV.

The chain carries TRBV27 and TRBJ2-2, with 8 bases matching TRBD1. The CDR3 runs to 16 residues. V trimming: 3 bases; J trimming: 3 bases; junction bases outside the gene matches: 6. Germline V gene data show CDR1 as MNHEY and CDR2 as SMNVEV (reference sequence). The CDR3 spells CASSFTGQGHTGELFF. DNA of the CDR3: TGTGCCAGCAGTTTCACCGGACAGGGCCACACCGGGGAGCTGTTTTTT.

The chain is built from TRBV5-1 and TRBJ2-3; 13 positions match TRBD2. The germline CDR1 and CDR2 sequences are SGHRS and YFSETQ. The CDR3 has 17 amino acids. The J segment lost 2 bases and the V segment lost 3 bases, leaving 6 bases of the junction unmatched. For the CDR3, the DNA is TGCGCCAGCAGCTGGACTAGCGGGGGAGAGGTCACAGATACGCAGTATTTT. Residues: CASSWTSGGEVTDTQYF.

The gene calls are TRBV30 and TRBJ2-2; D gene ambiguous. V shed 0 bases and J shed 6 bases, with 5 bases lying between them. Germline V gene sequence: CDR1 GTSNPN, CDR2 SVGIG (reference sequence). The CDR3 is 12 residues long. Here the CDR3 reads CAWSVSPGELFF. CDR3 bases: TGTGCCTGGAGTGTGAGTCCCGGGGAGCTGTTTTTT.

The chain uses TRBV7-8 and TRBJ1-2; tentative D call: TRBD1 (6 bases). Trimming pared 9 bases from V and 3 bases from J, leaving 17 bases between. Germline loops: CDR1 SGHVS, CDR2 FQNEAQ. This CDR3 contains 14 residues. Here the CDR3 reads CASTQGNWDYGYTF. For the CDR3, the DNA is TGTGCCAGTACCCAGGGGAATTGGGACTATGGCTACACCTTC.

J is TRBJ1-2 and V is TRBV7-9; D unclear. V shed 5 bases and J shed 4 bases, with 20 bases lying between them. The CDR3 consists of 16 residues. Germline V gene data show CDR1 as SEHNR and CDR2 as FQNEAQ (reference sequence). The CDR3 nucleotides read TGTGCCAGCAGCCAGGTGACGACACCGCTGGGCTATGGCTACACCTTC. Translation gives CASSQVTTPLGYGYTF.

The sample holds one count of this clone. V is TRBV20-1 and J is TRBJ2-7; 8 nucleotides match TRBD1. Unmatched junction bases numbered 13, after V lost 3 bases and J lost 3 bases. The germline V gene encodes CDR1 DFQATT and CDR2 SNEGSKA (reference sequence). The CDR3 extends over 16 amino acids. CDR3 amino acids: CSASAGGTGGVYEQYF. The CDR3 nucleotides read TGCAGTGCTAGTGCGGGCGGGACAGGTGGCGTCTACGAGCAGTACTTC.

CDR3 residues: CASRPGQGIGEQFF. DNA of the CDR3: TGTGCCAGCAGACCGGGACAGGGGATTGGTGAGCAGTTCTTC. The chain employs TRBV3-1 (or the pseudogene TRBV3-2) and TRBJ2-1; 10 bases agree with TRBD1. The J segment lost 9 bases and the V segment lost 6 bases, leaving 8 bases of the junction unmatched. Germline V CDR1 and CDR2: LGHDT, YNNKEL (reference sequence). The CDR3 loop spans 14 amino acids.

The V call is TRBV16, the J call TRBJ1-2, with D maybe TRBD1 (6 bases). Germline CDR1 reads KGHSY; CDR2 reads FQNENV. V dropped 4 bases and J dropped 4 bases, with 13 bases sitting between them. The CDR3 is 14 amino acids. CDR3 sequence (DNA): TGTGCCAGCAGCCGAGTACAGGGCGGCTATGGCTACACCTTC. This translates into CASSRVQGGYGYTF.

The chain joins TRBV5-8 to TRBJ1-6; 9 bases line up with TRBD1. J was trimmed by 0 bases and V by 5 bases; bases with no gene match: 3. Germline loops: CDR1 SGHTS, CDR2 YDEGEE. This CDR3 has 16 residues. CDR3 protein: CASRGTGSSYNSPLHF. CDR3 bases: TGTGCCAGCAGAGGGACAGGGAGCTCCTATAATTCACCCCTCCACTTT.